This record covers a single TCR beta chain. This entry belongs to a study of blood T cell repertoires in COVID-19. On the study more broadly: The origin of the acute and convalescent COVID-19 samples was the United States, Italy and Spain. Sources were T cells, B-cell-depleted T cells, or PBMCs; the material itself was cDNA or gDNA.

In the original workflow: The authors estimated nucleated cell counts from reference gene primer amplification. TCRdb's copy holds only in-frame clones and misses some; the assay was immunoSEQ multiplex PCR. The V and J calls and clone size were taken over from that table, and D and trimming were inferred from the DNA. The data show 120,000 to 150,000 clones, more than 80% seen once. Trimming left V 5 bases short and J 2 bases short, with 11 bases between. The germline CDR1 and CDR2 sequences are SGHVS and FQNEAQ. The CDR3 contains 14 residues. The sequencing sample was made of peripheral blood. The gene calls are TRBV7-8 and TRBJ2-3; D uncertain. This TCR came from a human donor in a cohort sampled during active COVID-19. The CDR3 nucleotides read TGTGCCAGCAGCCCCTTGGAGTCCACAGATACGCAGTATTTT. This sequence encodes CASSPLESTDTQYF.